This T cell receptor beta chain emerged from a study of blood T cell repertoires in COVID-19. Across the whole study: COVID-19 samples from acute and convalescent phases originated in the United States, Italy and Spain.

Repertoires were generated with immunoSEQ multiplex PCR, while TCRdb's copy carries only in-frame clones and drops some. The sample has roughly 74,000 clones; more than 70% are singletons. The TCR sequence derives from a man in his 70s with active or convalescent COVID-19. The sample taken for sequencing was peripheral blood.

The CDR3 region has the DNA TGTGCCAGCAGATTAAGGGTTCAACGGACAGGGAACACTGAAGCTTTCTTT. It translates to CASRLRVQRTGNTEAFF. The chain couples TRBV28 to TRBJ1-1; 7 positions match TRBD1. Germline CDR1 MDHEN, CDR2 SYDVKM. The V and J ends lost 6 bases and 1 base, in that order; junction bases with no gene match: 14. The CDR3 sequence is 17 residues long. The entire variable domain, with the rest obtained from reference TRBV28 and TRBJ1-1, is as follows: DVKVTQSSRYLVKRTGEKVFLECVQDMDHENMFWYRQDPGLGLRLIYFSYDVKMKEKGDIPEGYSVSREKKERFSLILESASTNQTSMYLCASRLRVQRTGNTEAFFGQGTRLTVV.